Sequencing of this T cell receptor beta chain was carried out in a study of Ad26.COV2.S vaccination and SARS-CoV-2 variants. Study results and caveats: There was reportedly substantial breadth in spike-specific CD8+ and CD4+ T cell responses after vaccination. Measurements of TCR breadth and depth may have given underestimates of the total T cell responses. Measurement of non-spike TCR breadth gave similar results in vaccine and placebo recipients.

Concerning this clone itself: Antigen specificity is unknown.

The data were produced by immunoSEQ multiplex PCR, yet TCRdb's version contains in-frame clones alone and is incomplete. The sample consists of approximately 400,000 clones, about 91% of them appearing once. Sequenced material: peripheral blood, taken after recovery from COVID-19. This clonotype was obtained from a human donor who had recovered from COVID-19.

For the CDR3, the DNA is TGTGCCAGCAGCCAAGGGACATACTCCTACGAGCAGTACTTC. Translating gives CASSQGTYSYEQYF. V and J are TRBV4-2 and TRBJ2-7, with TRBD1 as a possible D gene (5 bases). Germline V gene data show CDR1 as LGHNA and CDR2 as YNFKEQ. The CDR3 loop spans 14 amino acids. Trimming took 1 base from V and 0 from J, leaving 7 bases between them.